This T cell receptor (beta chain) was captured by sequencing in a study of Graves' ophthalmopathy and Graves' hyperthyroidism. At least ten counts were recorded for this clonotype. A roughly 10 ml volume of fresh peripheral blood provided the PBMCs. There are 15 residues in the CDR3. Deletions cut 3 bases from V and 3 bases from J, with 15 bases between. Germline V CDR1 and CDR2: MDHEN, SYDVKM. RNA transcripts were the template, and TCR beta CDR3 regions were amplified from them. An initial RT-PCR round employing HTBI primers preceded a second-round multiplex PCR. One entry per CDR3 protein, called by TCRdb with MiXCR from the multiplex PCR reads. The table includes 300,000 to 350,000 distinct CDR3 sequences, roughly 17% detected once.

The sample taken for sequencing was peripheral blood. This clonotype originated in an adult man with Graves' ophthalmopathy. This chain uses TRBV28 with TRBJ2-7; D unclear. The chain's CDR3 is CASSFLVGGDYEQYF. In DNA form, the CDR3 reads TGTGCCAGCAGTTTTCTAGTTGGTGGAGACTACGAGCAGTACTTC.